The 4 T cell receptor beta chains in this list originate from one sample, sequenced in a study of shared clonotypes between healthy human individuals. Positively selected for CCR7, the CD45RO-negative cells used as naive CD8 cells excluded terminally differentiated effector memory CD45RA+ cells. TCRdb's copy holds only in-frame clones and misses some; the assay was immunoSEQ multiplex PCR. The sample lists just over 2,000,000 clones, approximately 94% occurring once. The specimen sequenced was naive CD8+ T cells sorted from blood. The receptor source for this set is a young man in good health.

This chain uses TRBV4-2 with TRBJ2-5; 10 nucleotides match TRBD2. The CDR3 contains 16 residues. Unmatched junction bases numbered 5, after V lost 3 bases and J lost 1 base. Germline lookup yields CDR1 LGHNA and CDR2 YNFKEQ. CDR3 nucleotide sequence: TGTGCCAGCAGCCAGCTAGCGGGGGTTTCCCAAGAGACCCAGTACTTC. Residues: CASSQLAGVSQETQYF.

The rearrangement links TRBV30 to TRBJ1-4; 7 nucleotides agree with TRBD1. The germline gives CDR1 GTSNPN, CDR2 SVGIG (reference sequence). V shed 6 bases, J shed 2 bases, and the junction held 3 bases outside the gene matches. The CDR3 has 13 amino acids. In DNA, the CDR3 is TGTGCCTGCTTACAGGGGACTAATGAAAAACTGTTTTTT. It is translated as CACLQGTNEKLFF.

This clone was detected once. Different DNA sequences within this sample yield the same CDR3. The CDR3 spells CASSFTENYGYTF. In DNA form, the CDR3 reads TGTGCCAGCAGTTTTACAGAGAACTATGGCTACACCTTC. The chain combines TRBV6-5 with TRBJ1-2; D is undetermined. Per germline, CDR1 MNHEY and CDR2 SVGAGI. The V end was cut by 4 bases, the J end by 2 bases, with 8 bases between. This CDR3 comprises 13 residues.

This chain links TRBV7-2 with TRBJ2-1; 12 bases align to TRBD1. CDR1 is SGHTA and CDR2 is FQGNSA in the germline V gene. The CDR3 length is 15 residues. The ends lost 5 bases at V and 5 bases at J; junction bases unmatched: 4. CDR3 loop: CASSPGTGGHNEQFF. In nucleotides, the CDR3 is TGTGCCAGCAGCCCCGGGACAGGGGGCCACAATGAGCAGTTCTTC.